A single sample is the source of the 24 T cell receptor beta chains below, sequenced in a study of Ad26.COV2.S vaccination and SARS-CoV-2 variants. Noted treatment: around 19 received Ad26.COV2.S at low or high dose, single or two shots; about 5 received placebo; per-sample allocation not given. Collection of the samples took place on day 63 after the first injection of vaccine or placebo. Here immunoSEQ multiplex PCR was the method, and the copy in TCRdb shows in-frame clones only, minus some. Among some 250,000 clones listed, roughly 90% were seen once. The sequenced sample was peripheral blood, obtained in a trial of Ad26.COV2.S vaccine versus placebo. The receptors were sampled from a person aged 18-65 years who received the Ad26.COV2.S COVID-19 vaccine or a placebo.

This chain uses TRBV2 with TRBJ1-2; TRBD1 agrees at 7 bases. The germline V gene encodes CDR1 SNHLY and CDR2 FYNNEI. The CDR3 extends over 15 amino acids. V shed 0 bases and J 7 bases; nucleotides not matched to a gene: 8. In nucleotides, the CDR3 is TGTGCCAGCAGTGAAGCCGGATGGACAGGCGGTGGCTACACCTTC. As protein: CASSEAGWTGGGYTF.

V and J are TRBV5-4 and TRBJ2-3; no definite D call. The CDR3 totals 14 residues. Trimming removed 1 base at V and 2 bases at J, with 8 bases between. Germline V gives CDR1 SGHNT, CDR2 YYREEE (reference sequence). CDR3 residues: CASSLSQDTDTQYF. The CDR3, as DNA: TGTGCCAGCAGCTTGTCCCAAGACACAGATACGCAGTATTTT. The full variable domain, in which reference TRBV5-4 and TRBJ2-3 provide the parts outside the CDR3, is ETGVTQSPTHLIKTRGQQVTLRCSSQSGHNTVSWYQQALGQGPQFIFQYYREEENGRGNFPPRFSGLQFPNYSSELNVNALELDDSALYLCASSLSQDTDTQYFGPGTRLTVL.

This sequence joins TRBV2 and TRBJ2-1; 13 nucleotides line up with TRBD2. Trimming at V came to 3 bases and at J to 1 base, leaving 0 bases not matched to a gene. Germline CDR1 and CDR2: SNHLY and FYNNEI. The CDR3 loop spans 16 amino acids. The CDR3 nucleotides read TGTGCCAGCAGTGAGGGACTAGCGGGGTCCTACAATGAGCAGTTCTTC. This codes for CASSEGLAGSYNEQFF.

V and J are TRBV7-9 and TRBJ1-2; possible D gene TRBD1, 5 bases. Trimming removed 3 bases from V and 8 bases from J, with 13 bases in between. The CDR3 contains 13 residues. CDR1 SEHNR and CDR2 FQNEAQ come from the germline V gene (reference sequence). The CDR3 loop reads CASSLVQGWGYTF. CDR3 DNA: TGTGCCAGCAGCTTGGTGCAGGGCTGGGGCTACACCTTC. The full variable domain, completed using reference TRBV7-9 and TRBJ1-2, is DTGVSQNPRHKITKRGQNVTFRCDPISEHNRLYWYRQTLGQGPEFLTYFQNEAQLEKSRLLSDRFSAERPKGSFSTLEIQRTEQGDSAMYLCASSLVQGWGYTFGSGTRLTVV.

The chain has TRBV6-1 and TRBJ1-1; D may be TRBD1 (5 bases). V lost 2 bases and J lost 7, with 8 bases in between. CDR1 is MNHNS, CDR2 SASEGT, per germline. The CDR3 contains 12 residues. This CDR3 is CASSERGIEAFF. Written as DNA, the CDR3 is TGTGCCAGCAGTGAACGGGGGATTGAAGCTTTCTTT.

The count of this clone is one. The CDR3 loop reads CASSRPGLHEQFF. The CDR3 bases are TGTGCCAGCAGCCGGCCAGGGTTGCATGAGCAGTTCTTC. The gene calls are TRBV5-5 and TRBJ2-1; a possible D gene is TRBD1 (5 bases). CDR1 and CDR2 from the germline V gene are SGHKS and YYEKEE (reference sequence). Trimming cost V 4 bases and J 8 bases, with 13 bases left between them. The CDR3 contains 13 residues.

The genes are TRBV14 and TRBJ1-3; D uncertain. The V end was cut by 1 base, the J end by 4 bases, with 5 bases between. CDR3 length: 13 amino acids. Germline V gene lookup returns CDR1 SGHDN and CDR2 FVKESK. CDR3: CASSQVRGNTIYF. The DNA of the CDR3 is TGTGCCAGCAGCCAAGTTAGGGGAAACACCATATATTTT.

This rearrangement joins TRBV6-6 to TRBJ1-5; D remains unclear. V lost 1 base to trimming and J lost 4 bases, with 11 bases between them. The CDR3 contains 15 residues. Germline assignment: CDR1 MNHNY and CDR2 SVGAGI (reference sequence). The CDR3 DNA reads TGTGCCAGCAGTTACTATGGGATCCAAAATCAGCCCCAGCATTTT. Its protein is CASSYYGIQNQPQHF.

The CDR3 sequence: CASGLVTERALNTGELFF. CDR3 in DNA: TGTGCTAGTGGTTTGGTAACGGAGAGGGCGTTAAACACCGGGGAGCTGTTTTTT. This rearrangement joins TRBV12-5 to TRBJ2-2; possible D gene TRBD2, 5 bases. Trimming left V 0 bases short and J 2 bases short, with 16 bases between. CDR3 length: 18 amino acids. Germline loops: CDR1 LGHNT, CDR2 FRNRAP.

The chain joins TRBV25-1 to TRBJ2-6; 9 nucleotides align to TRBD1. The J segment lost 0 bases and the V segment lost 1 base, leaving 4 bases of the junction unmatched. This CDR3 region has 18 residues. Germline V gene data show CDR1 as MGHDK and CDR2 as SYGVNS. This chain's CDR3 is CASSESGTGLSGANVLTF. CDR3 in DNA: TGTGCCAGCAGTGAATCCGGGACAGGGCTCTCTGGGGCCAACGTCCTGACTTTC.

This sequence joins TRBV9 and TRBJ1-1; D possibly corresponds to TRBD1 (5 bases). This CDR3 is built from 15 residues. Germline V gives CDR1 SGDLS, CDR2 YYNGEE. V lost 1 base and J lost 3, with 13 bases in between. CDR3 residues: CASSVLAGGDTEAFF. The CDR3 coding sequence is TGTGCCAGCAGCGTATTAGCGGGGGGAGACACTGAAGCTTTCTTT.

The rearrangement links TRBV6-1 to TRBJ2-1; 10 bases are shared with TRBD2. CDR3 length: 17 amino acids. CDR1 MNHNS and CDR2 SASEGT come from the germline V gene. V lost 2 bases and J lost 7; bases outside the gene matches: 11. The CDR3 nucleotides read TGTGCCAGCAGTGAAAGGGGGCAGCGGGGGGGCGTGAATGAGCAGTTCTTC. Encoded protein: CASSERGQRGGVNEQFF.

V is TRBV5-6 and J is TRBJ1-4, with 10 nucleotides matching TRBD1. The germline V gene encodes CDR1 SGHDT and CDR2 YYEEEE. V trimming: 4 bases; J trimming: 7 bases; junction bases outside the gene matches: 7. The length of the CDR3 is 15 residues. CDR3: CASSREGTGVEKLFF. The CDR3 nucleotides read TGTGCCAGCAGCCGGGAGGGGACAGGGGTTGAAAAACTGTTTTTT.

The rearrangement uses TRBV24-1 and TRBJ2-1; TRBD2 matches 11 bases. The J segment lost 8 bases and the V segment lost 5 bases, leaving 7 bases of the junction unmatched. The CDR3 is made up of 15 amino acids. Looked up from germline, CDR1 is KGHDR and CDR2 is SFDVKD. CDR3 sequence reads: CATSGALAGDDEQFF. The CDR3 coding sequence is TGTGCCACCAGTGGGGCACTAGCGGGAGACGATGAGCAGTTCTTC.

The chain recombines TRBV20-1 with TRBJ2-7; 7 positions match TRBD1. CDR1 is DFQATT, CDR2 SNEGSKA, per germline (reference sequence). Trimming removed 4 bases from V and 6 bases from J; junction bases left unmatched: 3. CDR3 length: 11 residues. The CDR3: CSATHRGEQYF. The CDR3 coding sequence is TGCAGTGCTACCCACAGGGGCGAGCAGTACTTC.

J is TRBJ2-3 and V is TRBV19; D gene uncertain. Germline V gene data show CDR1 as LNHDA and CDR2 as SQIVND (reference sequence). The CDR3 covers 11 residues. V lost 5 bases, J lost 5 bases, and 5 bases lay in between. CDR3 DNA: TGTGCCAGTAGTGAAGAAGATACGCAGTATTTT. It translates to CASSEEDTQYF.

The gene calls are TRBV5-8 and TRBJ1-2; perhaps TRBD1 as D (5 bases). Germline V gene data show CDR1 as SGHTS and CDR2 as YDEGEE. Trimming removed 0 bases from V and 1 base from J, with 13 bases in between. CDR3 size: 16 residues. CDR3 amino acids: CASSLVAGSNNYGYTF. CDR3 DNA: TGTGCCAGCAGCTTGGTGGCAGGGAGTAATAACTATGGCTACACCTTC.

J is TRBJ2-7 and V is TRBV5-4, with TRBD1 identical over 7 bases. Trimming at V came to 3 bases and at J to 7 bases, leaving 7 bases not matched to a gene. This CDR3 has 13 amino acids. Germline CDR1 reads SGHNT; CDR2 reads YYREEE (reference sequence). The CDR3 sequence: CASSSQGVEEQYF. The CDR3, as DNA: TGTGCCAGCAGCTCCCAGGGGGTGGAAGAGCAGTACTTC.

This rearrangement joins TRBV30 to TRBJ1-1; D unclear. The CDR3 runs 14 residues. Germline V gene sequence: CDR1 GTSNPN, CDR2 SVGIG (reference sequence). V lost 1 base and J 0 bases, leaving 9 bases between the germline ends. CDR3 sequence (DNA): TGTGCCTGGAGTGACAGTCCCATGAACACTGAAGCTTTCTTT. It encodes CAWSDSPMNTEAFF. The full variable domain, rest sourced from reference TRBV30 and TRBJ1-1, is SQTIHQWPATLVQPVGSPLSLECTVEGTSNPNLYWYRQAAGRGLQLLFYSVGIGQISSEVPQNLSASRPQDRQFILSSKKLLLSDSGFYLCAWSDSPMNTEAFFGQGTRLTVV.

V usage is TRBV10-1 and J usage is TRBJ2-7; TRBD2 might be the D (6 bases). Trimming took off 3 bases at V and 0 bases at J, with 12 bases between the two ends. This CDR3 contains 15 residues. Germline CDR1 and CDR2: WNHNN and SYGVQD (reference sequence). The CDR3 DNA reads as TGCGCCAGCAGTGAAGGAAGGGACTTCTCCTACGAGCAGTACTTC. This sequence encodes CASSEGRDFSYEQYF.

The genes are TRBV29-1 and TRBJ1-1, with no clear D. CDR3 size: 13 residues. Trimming stripped 3 bases from V and 1 base from J, with 9 bases between. The germline CDR1 and CDR2 sequences are SQVTM and ANQGSEA. The chain's CDR3 is CSVDAYGNTEAFF. DNA of the CDR3: TGCAGCGTTGATGCGTACGGGAACACTGAAGCTTTCTTT.

This clone was recorded once. The CDR3 coding sequence is TGTGCCAGCAGTTTGGTCGTCGGGACAGGGTTGAGCTCTGGGGCCAACGTCCTGACTTTC. Translated: CASSLVVGTGLSSGANVLTF. The chain joins TRBV28 to TRBJ2-6, with TRBD1 matching 9 bases. Germline lookup yields CDR1 MDHEN and CDR2 SYDVKM. The CDR3 length is 20 residues. V gave up 3 bases and J gave up 0 bases; unmatched junction bases: 12.

V gene TRBV7-3 combines with J gene TRBJ2-1; TRBD2 matches at 11 bases. Germline-derived CDR1 and CDR2 are SGHTA and FQGTGA. The V and J ends lost 6 bases and 2 bases, in that order; junction bases with no gene match: 3. This CDR3 has 15 residues. The CDR3 is CASRSLAGAYNEQFF. The CDR3 bases are TGTGCCAGCAGGTCACTAGCGGGAGCCTACAATGAGCAGTTCTTC.

This chain links TRBV28 with TRBJ2-1; TRBD2 agrees at 10 bases. CDR3 length: 17 amino acids. CDR1 and CDR2 from the germline V gene are MDHEN and SYDVKM. The V segment lost 1 base and the J segment 0 bases; nucleotides outside the gene matches: 3. The CDR3 loop is CASSLLQREGSYNEQFF. CDR3 nucleotide sequence: TGTGCCAGCAGTTTATTGCAGCGGGAGGGCTCCTACAATGAGCAGTTCTTC.